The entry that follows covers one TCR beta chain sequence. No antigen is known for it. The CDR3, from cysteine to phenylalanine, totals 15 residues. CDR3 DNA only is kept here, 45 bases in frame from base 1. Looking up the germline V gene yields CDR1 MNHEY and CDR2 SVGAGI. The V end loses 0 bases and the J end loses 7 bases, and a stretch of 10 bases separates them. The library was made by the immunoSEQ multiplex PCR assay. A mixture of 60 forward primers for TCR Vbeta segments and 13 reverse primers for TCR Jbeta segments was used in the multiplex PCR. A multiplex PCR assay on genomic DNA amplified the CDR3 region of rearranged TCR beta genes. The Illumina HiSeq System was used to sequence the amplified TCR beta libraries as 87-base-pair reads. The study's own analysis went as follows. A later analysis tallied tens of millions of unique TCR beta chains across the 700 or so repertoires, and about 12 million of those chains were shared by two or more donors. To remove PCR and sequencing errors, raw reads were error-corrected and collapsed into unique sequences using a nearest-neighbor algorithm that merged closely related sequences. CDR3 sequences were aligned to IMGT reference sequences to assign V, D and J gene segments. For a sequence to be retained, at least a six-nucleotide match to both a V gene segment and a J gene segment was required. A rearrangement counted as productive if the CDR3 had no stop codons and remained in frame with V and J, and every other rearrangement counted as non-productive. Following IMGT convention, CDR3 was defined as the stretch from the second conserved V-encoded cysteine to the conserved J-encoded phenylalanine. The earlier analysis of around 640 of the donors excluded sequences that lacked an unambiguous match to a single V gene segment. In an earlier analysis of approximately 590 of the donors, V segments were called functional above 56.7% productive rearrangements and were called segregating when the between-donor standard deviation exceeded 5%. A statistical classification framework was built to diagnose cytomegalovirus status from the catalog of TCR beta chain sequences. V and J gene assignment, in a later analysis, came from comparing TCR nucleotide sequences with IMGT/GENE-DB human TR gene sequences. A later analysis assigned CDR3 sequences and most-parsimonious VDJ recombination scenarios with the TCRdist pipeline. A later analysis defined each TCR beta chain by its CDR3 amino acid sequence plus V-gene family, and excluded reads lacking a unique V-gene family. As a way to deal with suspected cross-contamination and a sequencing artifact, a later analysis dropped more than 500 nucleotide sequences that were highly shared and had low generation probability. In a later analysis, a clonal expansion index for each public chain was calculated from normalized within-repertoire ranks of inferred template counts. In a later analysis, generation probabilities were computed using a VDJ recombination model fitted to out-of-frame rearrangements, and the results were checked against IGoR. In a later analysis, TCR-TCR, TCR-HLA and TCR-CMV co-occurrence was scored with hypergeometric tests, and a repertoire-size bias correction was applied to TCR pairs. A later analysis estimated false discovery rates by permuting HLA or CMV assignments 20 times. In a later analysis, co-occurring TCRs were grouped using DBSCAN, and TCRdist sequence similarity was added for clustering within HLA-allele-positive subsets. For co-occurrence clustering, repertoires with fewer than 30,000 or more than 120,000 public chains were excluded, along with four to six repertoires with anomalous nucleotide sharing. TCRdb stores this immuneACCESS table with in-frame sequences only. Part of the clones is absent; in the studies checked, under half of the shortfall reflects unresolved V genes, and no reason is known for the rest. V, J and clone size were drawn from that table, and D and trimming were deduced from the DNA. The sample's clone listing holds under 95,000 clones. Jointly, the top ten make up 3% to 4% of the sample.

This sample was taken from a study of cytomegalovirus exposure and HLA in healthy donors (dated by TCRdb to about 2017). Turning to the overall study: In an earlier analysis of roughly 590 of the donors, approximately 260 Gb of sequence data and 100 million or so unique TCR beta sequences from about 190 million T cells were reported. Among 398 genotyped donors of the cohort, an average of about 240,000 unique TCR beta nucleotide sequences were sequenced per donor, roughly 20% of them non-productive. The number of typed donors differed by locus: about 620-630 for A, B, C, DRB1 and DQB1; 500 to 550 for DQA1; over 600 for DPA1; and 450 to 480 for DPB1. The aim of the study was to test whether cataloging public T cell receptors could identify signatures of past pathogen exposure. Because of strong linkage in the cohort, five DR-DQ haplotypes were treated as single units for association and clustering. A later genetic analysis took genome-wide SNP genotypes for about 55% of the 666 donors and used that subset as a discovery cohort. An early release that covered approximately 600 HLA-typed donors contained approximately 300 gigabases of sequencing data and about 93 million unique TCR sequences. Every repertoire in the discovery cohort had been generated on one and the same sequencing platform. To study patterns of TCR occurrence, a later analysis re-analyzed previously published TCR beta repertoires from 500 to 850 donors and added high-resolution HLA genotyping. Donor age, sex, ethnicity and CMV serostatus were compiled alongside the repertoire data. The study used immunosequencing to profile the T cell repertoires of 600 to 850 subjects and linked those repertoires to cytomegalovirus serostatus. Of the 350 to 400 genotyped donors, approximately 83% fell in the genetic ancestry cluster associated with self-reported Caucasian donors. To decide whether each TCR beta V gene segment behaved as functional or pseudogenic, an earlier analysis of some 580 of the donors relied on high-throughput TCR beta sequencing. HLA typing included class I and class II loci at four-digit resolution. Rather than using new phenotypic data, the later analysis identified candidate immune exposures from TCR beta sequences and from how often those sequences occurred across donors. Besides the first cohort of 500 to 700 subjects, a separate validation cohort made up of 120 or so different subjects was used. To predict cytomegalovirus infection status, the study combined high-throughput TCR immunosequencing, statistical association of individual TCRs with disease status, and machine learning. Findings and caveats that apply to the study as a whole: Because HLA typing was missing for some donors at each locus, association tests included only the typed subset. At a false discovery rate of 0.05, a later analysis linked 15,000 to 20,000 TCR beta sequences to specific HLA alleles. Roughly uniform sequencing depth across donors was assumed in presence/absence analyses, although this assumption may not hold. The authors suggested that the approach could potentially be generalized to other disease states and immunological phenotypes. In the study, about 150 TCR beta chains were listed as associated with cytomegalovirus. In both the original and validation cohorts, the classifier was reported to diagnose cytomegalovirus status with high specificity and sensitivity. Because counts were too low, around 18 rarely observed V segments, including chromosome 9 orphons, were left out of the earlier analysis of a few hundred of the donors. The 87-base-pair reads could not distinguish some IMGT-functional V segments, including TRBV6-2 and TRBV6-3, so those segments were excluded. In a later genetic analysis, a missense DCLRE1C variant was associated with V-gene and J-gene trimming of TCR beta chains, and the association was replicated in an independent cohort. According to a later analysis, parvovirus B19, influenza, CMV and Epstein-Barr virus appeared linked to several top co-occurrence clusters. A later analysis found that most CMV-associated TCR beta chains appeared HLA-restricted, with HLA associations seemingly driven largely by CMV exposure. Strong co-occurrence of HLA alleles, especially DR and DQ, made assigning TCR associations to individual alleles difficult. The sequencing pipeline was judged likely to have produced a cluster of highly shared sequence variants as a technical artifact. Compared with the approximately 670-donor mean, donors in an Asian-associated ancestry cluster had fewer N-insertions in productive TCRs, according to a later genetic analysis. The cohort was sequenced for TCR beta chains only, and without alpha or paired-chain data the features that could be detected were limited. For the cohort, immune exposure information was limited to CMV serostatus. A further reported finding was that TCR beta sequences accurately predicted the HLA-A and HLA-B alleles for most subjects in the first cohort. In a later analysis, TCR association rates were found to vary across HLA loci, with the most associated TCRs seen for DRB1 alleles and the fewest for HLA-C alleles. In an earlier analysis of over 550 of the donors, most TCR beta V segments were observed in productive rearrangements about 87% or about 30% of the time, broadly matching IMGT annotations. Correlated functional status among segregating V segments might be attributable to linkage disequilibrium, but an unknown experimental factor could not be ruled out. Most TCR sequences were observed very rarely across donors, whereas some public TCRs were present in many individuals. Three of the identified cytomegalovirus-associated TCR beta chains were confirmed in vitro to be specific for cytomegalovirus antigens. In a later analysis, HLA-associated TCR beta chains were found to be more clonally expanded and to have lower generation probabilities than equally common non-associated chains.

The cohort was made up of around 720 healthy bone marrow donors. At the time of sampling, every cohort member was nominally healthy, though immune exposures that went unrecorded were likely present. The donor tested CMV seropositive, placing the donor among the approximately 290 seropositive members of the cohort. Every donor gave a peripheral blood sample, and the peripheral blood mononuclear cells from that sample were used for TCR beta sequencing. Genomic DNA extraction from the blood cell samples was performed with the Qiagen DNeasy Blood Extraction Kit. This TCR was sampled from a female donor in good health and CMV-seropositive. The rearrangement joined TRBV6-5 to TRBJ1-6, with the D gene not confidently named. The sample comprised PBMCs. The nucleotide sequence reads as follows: TGTGCCAGCAGTTACTCGTTCCGTCAGAATTCACCCCTCCACTTT. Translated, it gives CASSYSFRQNSPLHF.